Below, 18 T cell receptor beta chains from the same sample are listed, as sequenced in a study of T cell responses to AZD1222 COVID-19 vaccine. Some clones are missing from TCRdb's copy, which holds only in-frame ones; the method was immunoSEQ multiplex PCR. The data show approximately 110,000 clones, about nine tenths seen once. The specimen was peripheral blood, collected on day 0 of AZD1222 vaccination. These receptors came from an adult in good health.

This clone was picked up one time. CDR3 in amino acids: CASTGGWVRNQPQHF. In DNA form, the CDR3 reads TGTGCCAGCACCGGCGGCTGGGTCCGCAATCAGCCCCAGCATTTT. The rearrangement uses TRBV5-8 and TRBJ1-5; D remains unclear. This CDR3 is built from 15 residues. Germline lookup yields CDR1 SGHTS and CDR2 YDEGEE. The V gene lost 6 bases and the J gene lost 2 bases, with 15 bases spanning the gap. The complete variable domain, with remaining parts taken from reference TRBV5-8 and TRBJ1-5, reads EAGVTQSPTHLIKTRGQQATLRCSPISGHTSVYWYQQALGLGLQFLLWYDEGEERNRGNFPPRFSGRQFPNYSSELNVNALELEDSALYLCASTGGWVRNQPQHFGDGTRLSIL.

The CDR3 DNA sequence: TGCGCCAGCAGCCCGGCGACAGGGGATCCCTACGAGCAGTACTTC. Its translation is CASSPATGDPYEQYF. The V call is TRBV5-1, the J call TRBJ2-7, with 8 bases identical to TRBD1. There are 15 residues in the CDR3. The trim removed 4 bases at V and 2 bases at J, leaving 8 bases unmatched. CDR1 is SGHRS and CDR2 is YFSETQ in the germline V gene.

The chain employs TRBV5-6 and TRBJ1-2; maybe TRBD1 (5 bases). Deletions cut 3 bases from V and 2 bases from J, with 14 bases between. Germline V gives CDR1 SGHDT, CDR2 YYEEEE. This CDR3 has 15 amino acids. As DNA, the CDR3 is TGTGCCAGCAGCTACTACAGGTCCCAAAACTATGGCTACACCTTC. Translation gives CASSYYRSQNYGYTF.

The rearrangement links TRBV9 to TRBJ2-2; D gene ambiguous. The germline gives CDR1 SGDLS, CDR2 YYNGEE. The CDR3 contains 14 residues. The V gene lost 0 bases and the J gene lost 2 bases, with 5 bases spanning the gap. The CDR3 DNA follows: TGTGCCAGCAGCGTAGACGGAAACACCGGGGAGCTGTTTTTT. Residues: CASSVDGNTGELFF.

The chain links TRBV2 to TRBJ1-1; D gene unclear. V was pared by 9 bases and J by 5 bases, with 16 bases between. The CDR3 sequence is 13 residues long. The germline gives CDR1 SNHLY, CDR2 FYNNEI. CDR3 protein: CARAWRGGTEAFF. CDR3 DNA sequence: TGTGCCAGGGCTTGGCGGGGAGGAACTGAAGCTTTCTTT.

The chain recombines TRBV5-1 with TRBJ1-1; 7 bases fit TRBD1. Germline V gives CDR1 SGHRS, CDR2 YFSETQ. With 4 bases clipped from V and 6 bases from J, the junction kept 3 bases outside the gene matches. The CDR3 extends over 12 amino acids. CDR3 protein: CASSAGGAEAFF. CDR3 DNA sequence: TGCGCCAGCAGCGCAGGGGGAGCTGAAGCTTTCTTT. Drawing the rest from reference TRBV5-1 and TRBJ1-1, the complete variable domain is KAGVTQTPRYLIKTRGQQVTLSCSPISGHRSVSWYQQTPGQGLQFLFEYFSETQRNKGNFPGRFSGRQFSNSRSEMNVSTLELGDSALYLCASSAGGAEAFFGQGTRLTVV.

The chain links TRBV20-1 to TRBJ1-2; D possibly corresponds to TRBD1 (5 bases). CDR3 length: 11 residues. Trimming shortened V by 5 bases and J by 5 bases, and 9 bases separated the two germline ends. The germline CDR1 and CDR2 sequences are DFQATT and SNEGSKA (reference sequence). The CDR3 loop is CSARGGYGYTF. CDR3 DNA sequence: TGCAGTGCTCGGGGGGGATATGGCTACACCTTC.

This clone has a handful of counts. V and J are TRBV14 and TRBJ1-2, with 7 positions matching TRBD1. Germline CDR1 and CDR2: SGHDN and FVKESK. This CDR3 spans 14 amino acids. V lost 3 bases, J lost 4 bases, and 5 bases stayed unmatched. CDR3 protein: CASSQTGLGYGYTF. CDR3 coding DNA: TGTGCCAGCAGCCAGACAGGGCTTGGCTATGGCTACACCTTC.

This clone has a handful of counts. The chain uses TRBV6-1 and TRBJ1-1, with a weak D call TRBD1 (5 bases). The CDR3 spans 17 residues. The germline V gene has CDR1 MNHNS and CDR2 SASEGT. V dropped 1 base and J dropped 0 bases, with 15 bases sitting between them. This chain's CDR3 is CASSEGDPIPVNTEAFF. The CDR3 DNA sequence: TGTGCCAGCAGTGAAGGGGACCCAATTCCGGTGAACACTGAAGCTTTCTTT.

This clone is a singleton in its sample. V usage is TRBV19 and J usage is TRBJ1-2; tentatively, D is TRBD1 (6 bases). The CDR3 totals 16 residues. Trimming cost V 6 bases and J 3 bases, with 20 bases left between them. Germline V gives CDR1 LNHDA, CDR2 SQIVND (reference sequence). This CDR3 reads CASRVSRGARHYGYTF. The CDR3 coding sequence is TGTGCCAGTAGGGTAAGCCGGGGGGCCCGGCACTATGGCTACACCTTC.

The rearrangement joins TRBV4-1 to TRBJ2-2; D is uncertain. The V and J ends lost 2 bases and 4 bases respectively, with 8 bases between them. Germline V CDR1 and CDR2: MGHRA, YSYEKL. The CDR3 is made up of 14 amino acids. CDR3 amino acids: CASSQPGATGELFF. CDR3 DNA: TGCGCCAGCAGCCAACCGGGTGCCACCGGGGAGCTGTTTTTT.

The rearrangement joins TRBV6-5 to TRBJ1-2; 9 nucleotides match TRBD1. The CDR3 is made up of 15 amino acids. CDR1 is MNHEY and CDR2 is SVGAGI in the germline V gene. V was clipped by 2 bases and J by 4 bases; unmatched bases: 5. The CDR3 DNA is TGTGCCAGCAGTTACAGGGGACAGGGAATCTATGGCTACACCTTC. Protein sequence: CASSYRGQGIYGYTF.

This clone was recorded once. The CDR3 is CASTRDGRNEKLFF. The CDR3 DNA follows: TGTGCCAGCACCCGGGACGGCCGTAATGAAAAACTGTTTTTT. V and J are TRBV6-5 and TRBJ1-4; weak D call: TRBD1 (5 bases). This CDR3 spans 14 amino acids. Deletions cut 7 bases from V and 4 bases from J, with 13 bases between. Germline CDR1 reads MNHEY; CDR2 reads SVGAGI.

J is TRBJ2-2 and V is TRBV9; D uncertain. The CDR3 contains 15 residues. Between the trimmed V and J ends, which lost 1 base and 7 bases, there was a span of 14 bases. Germline values: CDR1 SGDLS, CDR2 YYNGEE. The CDR3 loop is CASSVTFGVGGELFF. The DNA for the CDR3 is TGTGCCAGCAGCGTAACTTTCGGTGTGGGCGGGGAGCTGTTTTTT.

The V and J genes are TRBV5-1 and TRBJ1-5; unclear D gene. The CDR3 consists of 14 residues. V was pared by 0 bases and J by 4 bases, with 8 bases between. Germline loops: CDR1 SGHRS, CDR2 YFSETQ. CDR3: CASSLDGENQPQHF. CDR3 in DNA: TGCGCCAGCAGCTTGGATGGGGAGAATCAGCCCCAGCATTTT.

The V gene is TRBV27, the J gene TRBJ2-5; TRBD2 might be the D (7 bases). The V gene lost 6 bases and the J gene lost 5 bases, with 19 bases spanning the gap. This CDR3 spans 15 amino acids. The germline V gene encodes CDR1 MNHEY and CDR2 SMNVEV (reference sequence). As DNA, the CDR3 is TGTGCCAGCAGGGCCCGGGGGGCCTCGAGGGAGACCCAGTACTTC. Translation gives CASRARGASRETQYF.

The chain carries TRBV6-5 and TRBJ2-2, with 7 bases fitting TRBD1. Trimming cost V 10 bases and J 3 bases; bases outside gene matches: 2. Germline CDR1 and CDR2: MNHEY and SVGAGI. The CDR3 is 12 residues long. In DNA, the CDR3 is TGTGCCACCAGGGGGTACACCGGGGAGCTGTTTTTT. Amino acids: CATRGYTGELFF.

This clone was recorded only once. The CDR3 spells CATSREVAGTALRQETQYF. CDR3 coding DNA: TGTGCCACCAGCAGAGAGGTAGCGGGGACTGCGCTGCGACAAGAGACCCAGTACTTC. The rearrangement joins TRBV15 to TRBJ2-5; 8 nucleotides align to TRBD2. The V gene end was trimmed by 0 bases and the J gene end by 2 bases; junction bases not matched to a gene: 14. Germline values: CDR1 LNHNV, CDR2 YYDKDF (reference sequence). CDR3 size: 19 residues.